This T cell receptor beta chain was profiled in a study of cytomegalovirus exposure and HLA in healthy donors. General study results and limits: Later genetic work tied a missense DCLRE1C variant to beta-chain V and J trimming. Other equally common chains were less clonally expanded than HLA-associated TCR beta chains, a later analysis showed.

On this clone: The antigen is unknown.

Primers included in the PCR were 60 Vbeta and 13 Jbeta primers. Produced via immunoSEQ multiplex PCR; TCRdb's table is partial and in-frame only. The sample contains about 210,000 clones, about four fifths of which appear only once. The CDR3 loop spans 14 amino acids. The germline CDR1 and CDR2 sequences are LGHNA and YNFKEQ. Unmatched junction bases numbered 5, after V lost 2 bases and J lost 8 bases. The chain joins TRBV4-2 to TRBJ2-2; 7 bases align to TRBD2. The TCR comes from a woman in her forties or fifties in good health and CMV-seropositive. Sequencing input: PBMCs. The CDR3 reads CASSQREGMGELFF. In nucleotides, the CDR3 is TGTGCCAGCAGCCAAAGGGAGGGGATGGGGGAGCTGTTTTTT.